The clone carrying this T cell receptor (beta chain) was picked up many times. The treatment was: PENTA 11 planned treatment interruption arm or continuous ART arm. This sample was taken from a study of HIV-infected children after antiretroviral therapy interruption. About the study: Children were on planned treatment interruption or continuous treatment.

Unique molecular identifiers were included in an RNA-based 3' RACE TCR library. TCRdb re-derived calls from the 3' RACE reads in MiXCR, one entry per CDR3 protein. This sample has about 46,000 distinct CDR3 sequences; around 4.5% occur once, and the top ten carry 0.7%. The TCR comes from a pool of human donors with HIV. Specimen: CD45RA+ CD4+ T cells from PBMCs, pooled from several time points, collected from a donor given antiretroviral therapy, either interrupted or continuous. The subset here: naive CD4+ CD45RA+ CD45RO- T cells.

CDR3 in amino acids: CASSPRRAFLNTGELFF. For the CDR3, the DNA is TGTGCCAGCAGCCCCCGGAGGGCCTTCTTGAACACCGGGGAGCTGTTTTTT. This chain links TRBV11-2 with TRBJ2-2, with D possibly being TRBD2 (6 bases). CDR1 and CDR2 from the germline V gene are SGHAT and FQNNGV. The V and J ends lost 5 bases and 1 base respectively, with 17 bases between them. This CDR3 is 17 amino acids long. Drawing the rest from reference TRBV11-2 and TRBJ2-2, the complete variable domain is EAGVAQSPRYKIIEKRQSVAFWCNPISGHATLYWYQQILGQGPKLLIQFQNNGVVDDSQLPKDRFSAERLKGVDSTLKIQPAKLEDSAVYLCASSPRRAFLNTGELFFGEGSRLTVL.